What follows describes a single TCR beta chain. Its specificity is not known. The V end lost 2 bases, the J end lost 5 bases, and 13 bases lay between the germline ends. Germline V gene data show CDR1 as SGHDT and CDR2 as YYEEEE. This CDR3 has 14 amino acids. The record originates from a study of cytomegalovirus exposure and HLA in healthy donors. The study, taken as a whole, reports: As a later analysis showed, a missense DCLRE1C variant was linked to trimming of TCR beta V- and J-genes. Per a later analysis, HLA-associated TCR beta chains showed more clonal expansion than other, equally common TCR beta chains.

PCR involved 60 Vbeta and 13 Jbeta primers. TCRdb's table, derived via immunoSEQ multiplex PCR, lists solely in-frame clones and lacks some. This table has under 200,000 clones, about three quarters appearing once. The material sequenced was PBMCs. The chain is built from TRBV5-6 and TRBJ2-5, with D possibly matching TRBD2 (6 bases). This TCR derives from a woman in her thirties or forties in good health and CMV-seropositive. The CDR3 reads CASSFQGGGETQYF. CDR3 nucleotide sequence: TGTGCCAGCAGCTTCCAGGGTGGGGGGGAGACCCAGTACTTC.